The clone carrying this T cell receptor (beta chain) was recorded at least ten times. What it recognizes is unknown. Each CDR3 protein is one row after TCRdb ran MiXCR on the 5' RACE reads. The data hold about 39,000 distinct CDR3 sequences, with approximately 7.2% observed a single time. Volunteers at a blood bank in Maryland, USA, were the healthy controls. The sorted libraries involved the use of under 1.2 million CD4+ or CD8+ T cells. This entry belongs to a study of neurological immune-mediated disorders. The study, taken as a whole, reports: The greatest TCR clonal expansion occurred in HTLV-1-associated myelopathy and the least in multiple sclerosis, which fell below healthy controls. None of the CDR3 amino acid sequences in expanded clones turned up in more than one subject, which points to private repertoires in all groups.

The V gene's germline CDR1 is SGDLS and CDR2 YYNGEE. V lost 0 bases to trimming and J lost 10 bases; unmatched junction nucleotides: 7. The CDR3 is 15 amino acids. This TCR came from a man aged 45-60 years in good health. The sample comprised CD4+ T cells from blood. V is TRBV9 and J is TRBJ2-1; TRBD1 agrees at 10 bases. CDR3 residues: CASSVEGQGPQEQFF. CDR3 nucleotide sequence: TGTGCCAGCAGCGTAGAGGGACAGGGGCCCCAAGAGCAGTTCTTC.